The 16 T cell receptor beta chains below come from one sample, sequenced in a study of cytomegalovirus exposure and HLA in healthy donors. Method: immunoSEQ multiplex PCR; TCRdb's copy keeps in-frame clones and lacks some. There are 70,000 or so clones in the sample; 85% to 95% occur only once, and under 2% lies in the top ten. Material: PBMCs. These receptors were taken from a young woman in good health and CMV-seropositive.

This clone was detected only a few times. The chain employs TRBV6-5 and TRBJ1-3; TRBD1 agrees at 9 bases. This CDR3 comprises 16 residues. Germline-derived CDR1 and CDR2 are MNHEY and SVGAGI. Trimming at V came to 4 bases and at J to 3 bases, leaving 7 bases not matched to a gene. CDR3 nucleotide sequence: TGTGCCAGCAGTTTGGGACAGGGATCTTTTGGAAACACCATATATTTT. Its translation is CASSLGQGSFGNTIYF.

This rearrangement joins TRBV7-3 to TRBJ2-3; D is perhaps TRBD2 (6 bases). The germline V gene has CDR1 SGHTA and CDR2 FQGTGA. This CDR3 comprises 18 residues. The ends were cut back, 5 bases at V and 0 bases at J, with 21 bases in the middle. The CDR3 spells CASSPGPSEMLSTDTQYF. DNA of the CDR3: TGTGCCAGCAGCCCCGGGCCTAGCGAGATGCTGAGCACAGATACGCAGTATTTT.

The chain is built from TRBV2 and TRBJ1-5; unclear D gene. This CDR3 spans 15 amino acids. The germline V gene encodes CDR1 SNHLY and CDR2 FYNNEI. Trimming shortened V by 6 bases and J by 5 bases, and 17 bases separated the two germline ends. The CDR3 DNA sequence: TGTGCCAGCAGGAGCGCCCAAGTGAGGGATCAGCCCCAGCATTTT. This encodes CASRSAQVRDQPQHF.

The DNA of the CDR3 is TGTGCCAGCAGCCGCACCGGGGACAGGTTTCCCGGGGAGCTGTTTTTT. Encoded protein: CASSRTGDRFPGELFF. J is TRBJ2-2 and V is TRBV7-6, with 8 bases lining up with TRBD1. Germline V gives CDR1 SGHVS, CDR2 FNYEAQ. After removal of 5 bases from V and 6 bases from J, the junction contained 11 bases not matched to a gene. The CDR3 contains 16 residues.

The rearrangement uses TRBV2 and TRBJ1-1; tentative D call: TRBD1 (5 bases). Per the germline V gene, CDR1 is SNHLY and CDR2 is FYNNEI. The CDR3 runs 16 residues. The V gene lost 2 bases and the J gene lost 6 bases, with 19 bases spanning the gap. CDR3 protein: CASSEMQGKLSAEAFF. The CDR3 nucleotides read TGTGCCAGCAGTGAAATGCAGGGAAAATTGAGCGCTGAAGCTTTCTTT.

The rearrangement uses TRBV4-3 and TRBJ2-7, with 12 positions matching TRBD2. The CDR3 is 17 amino acids. Unmatched junction bases numbered 5, after V lost 0 bases and J lost 2 bases. From germline, CDR1 is LGHNA and CDR2 YSLEER. CDR3 region: CASSQDFLAGGTYEQYF. CDR3 DNA sequence: TGCGCCAGCAGCCAAGATTTCCTAGCGGGGGGGACCTACGAGCAGTACTTC.

The V call is TRBV7-9, the J call TRBJ1-1; no firm D call. Trimming took off 5 bases at V and 11 bases at J, with 15 bases between the two ends. Per the germline V gene, CDR1 is SEHNR and CDR2 is FQNEAQ (reference sequence). CDR3 size: 12 residues. DNA of the CDR3: TGTGCCAGCAGCCTCCGGCGCTTGGGCGCTTTCTTT. This sequence encodes CASSLRRLGAFF.

The gene calls are TRBV7-9 and TRBJ2-2; D is unclear. The CDR3 loop spans 15 amino acids. V shed 0 bases and J shed 1 base, with 6 bases lying between them. CDR1 is SEHNR, CDR2 FQNEAQ, per germline (reference sequence). Here the CDR3 reads CASSLARLNTGELFF. The CDR3 region has the DNA TGTGCCAGCAGCTTAGCCAGGCTGAACACCGGGGAGCTGTTTTTT.

The chain uses TRBV27 and TRBJ1-1; the match to TRBD1 covers 11 bases. V shed 9 bases and J 6 bases; nucleotides not matched to a gene: 9. The length of the CDR3 is 14 residues. CDR1 and CDR2 from the germline V gene are MNHEY and SMNVEV (reference sequence). The CDR3 coding sequence is TGTGCCAGTAACAGGGACAGGGGGTGGTCTGAAGCTTTCTTT. It is translated as CASNRDRGWSEAFF.

The chain has TRBV7-5 and TRBJ1-5. TRBV7-5 is classified as a pseudogene. The CDR3 is made up of 20 amino acids. DNA for the CDR3: TGTGTCAGAAGCTTAAAGTATCCGGGAATAGCTACTTATAGCAATCAGCCCCAGCATTTT. Translation gives CVRSLKYPGIATYSNQPQHF.

This clone was seen once. The chain combines TRBV5-1 with TRBJ1-1; the D is unclear. V was cut by 0 bases and J by 0 bases, with 6 bases left in between. From germline, CDR1 is SGHRS and CDR2 YFSETQ. The CDR3 length is 14 residues. As DNA, the CDR3 is TGCGCCAGCAGCTTGGGTCAGGTGAACACTGAAGCTTTCTTT. Protein product: CASSLGQVNTEAFF.

This chain joins TRBV6-1 and TRBJ1-2, with D possibly TRBD1 on 5 matching bases. V lost 2 bases, J lost 2 bases, and 15 bases lay in between. This CDR3 is 16 amino acids long. The germline V gene has CDR1 MNHNS and CDR2 SASEGT. The CDR3 is CASSERSTGSNYGYTF. CDR3 nucleotide sequence: TGTGCCAGCAGTGAACGCTCCACAGGATCGAACTATGGCTACACCTTC.

The chain carries TRBV19 and TRBJ2-5; D perhaps matches TRBD2 (7 bases). Germline CDR1 reads LNHDA; CDR2 reads SQIVND (reference sequence). Trimming shortened V by 1 base and J by 4 bases, and 13 bases separated the two germline ends. The CDR3 is made up of 15 amino acids. The CDR3 sequence: CASSIGGGRGETQYF. The CDR3 nucleotides read TGTGCCAGTAGTATAGGGGGGGGGCGCGGAGAGACCCAGTACTTC.

V is TRBV10-3 and J is TRBJ2-1; tentatively, D is TRBD1 (6 bases). With 5 bases removed from V and 0 bases from J, the gap between germline ends came to 17 bases. Germline-derived CDR1 and CDR2 are ENHRY and SYGVKD. The CDR3 consists of 17 residues. CDR3 DNA: TGTGCCATCAGTCCTCTGTGGGGGCGTCGCTCCTACAATGAGCAGTTCTTC. Residues: CAISPLWGRRSYNEQFF.

The gene calls are TRBV5-1 and TRBJ2-7; maybe TRBD2 (6 bases). The CDR3 covers 14 residues. Germline CDR1 SGHRS, CDR2 YFSETQ. The V end was cut by 8 bases, the J end by 3 bases, with 18 bases between. The CDR3 sequence: CASKPRDLNYEQYF. CDR3 sequence (DNA): TGCGCCAGTAAACCCCGGGACTTAAACTACGAGCAGTACTTC. The whole variable domain, filled in from reference TRBV5-1 and TRBJ2-7, reads KAGVTQTPRYLIKTRGQQVTLSCSPISGHRSVSWYQQTPGQGLQFLFEYFSETQRNKGNFPGRFSGRQFSNSRSEMNVSTLELGDSALYLCASKPRDLNYEQYFGPGTRLTVT.

V and J are TRBV9 and TRBJ1-2; D gene uncertain. CDR1 SGDLS and CDR2 YYNGEE come from the germline V gene. CDR3 length: 16 residues. The V and J ends lost 5 bases and 7 bases respectively, with 24 bases between them. CDR3 in DNA: TGTGCCAGCAGTGCCCCCACTGGGCCGGCGTTTCGTGGCTACACCTTC. It specifies CASSAPTGPAFRGYTF.